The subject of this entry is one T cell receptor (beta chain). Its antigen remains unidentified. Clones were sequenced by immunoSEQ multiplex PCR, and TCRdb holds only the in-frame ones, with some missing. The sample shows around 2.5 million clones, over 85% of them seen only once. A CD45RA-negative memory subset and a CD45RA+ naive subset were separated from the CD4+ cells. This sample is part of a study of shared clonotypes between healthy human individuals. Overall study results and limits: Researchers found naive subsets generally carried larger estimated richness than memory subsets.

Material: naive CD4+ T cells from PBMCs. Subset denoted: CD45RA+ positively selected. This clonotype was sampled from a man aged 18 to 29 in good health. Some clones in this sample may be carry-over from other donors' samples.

The CDR3: CASSPGGRDQPQHF. DNA of the CDR3: TGCGCCAGCAGCCCCGGGGGGAGGGATCAGCCCCAGCATTTT. V gene TRBV5-1 combines with J gene TRBJ1-5; a possible D gene is TRBD1 (5 bases). V was shortened by 4 bases and J by 5 bases, with 13 bases between the two germline ends. Per the germline V gene, CDR1 is SGHRS and CDR2 is YFSETQ. The CDR3 totals 14 residues.